The rows below give T cell receptor beta chains drawn from one sample of a study of untreated major depressive disorder. Produced via immunoSEQ multiplex PCR; TCRdb's table is partial and in-frame only. Of 15,000 to 20,000 clones listed, 92% are singletons. Material for sequencing was CD4+ T cells from PBMCs. All receptors come from a woman aged 40 to 50 with major depressive disorder. Each CDR3 is given with its conserved first and last residue. Fields, in order: J gene, D gene, V gene, clone size, CDR3 protein, CDR3 DNA. D genes are given only for firm matches. The size field is filled for only some rows; it gives once, few, many or a size class.

TRBJ1-3 | . | TRBV30 | . | CAWNQGPFGNTIYF | TGTGCCTGGAACCAGGGTCCTTTTGGAAACACCATATATTTT
TRBJ2-2 | . | TRBV7-8 | . | CASSLDSSELFF | TGTGCCAGCAGCTTGGACAGTTCGGAGCTGTTTTTT
TRBJ2-3 | TRBD2 | TRBV6-4 | . | CASSLVAGGLDTQYF | TGTGCCAGCAGTCTCGTGGCGGGGGGGCTGGATACGCAGTATTTT
TRBJ1-1 | TRBD1 | TRBV18 | . | CASSLRQGMNTEAFF | TGTGCCAGCTCGCTCCGACAGGGCATGAACACTGAAGCTTTCTTT
TRBJ1-2 | . | TRBV2 | . | CASSDWSYGYTF | TGTGCCAGCAGTGATTGGAGCTATGGCTACACCTTC
TRBJ1-5 | . | TRBV19 | . | CASSIGLTAYQPQHF | TGTGCCAGTAGTATAGGGTTAACAGCCTATCAGCCCCAGCATTTT
TRBJ1-6 | TRBD1 | TRBV5-5 | . | CASSSTGAAATLHF | TGTGCCAGCAGCTCGACAGGGGCAGCGGCGACCCTCCACTTT
TRBJ2-7 | TRBD1 | TRBV9 | . | CASSVGVWDRTGEQYF | TGTGCCAGCAGCGTAGGGGTTTGGGACAGGACAGGCGAGCAGTACTTC
TRBJ2-1 | . | TRBV5-6 | . | CASSLARVYNEQFF | TGTGCCAGCAGCTTGGCGCGGGTATACAATGAGCAGTTCTTC
TRBJ1-3 | . | TRBV5-1 | . | CASSSDPASGNTIYF | TGCGCCAGCAGCTCGGACCCCGCCTCTGGAAACACCATATATTTT
TRBJ1-2 | . | TRBV7-9 | . | CASSLGPTGYDGYTF | TGTGCCAGCAGCTTAGGCCCAACAGGGTACGATGGCTACACCTTC
TRBJ1-2 | . | TRBV5-1 | . | CASSPDSRDYGYTF | TGCGCCAGCAGCCCGGACAGTCGGGACTATGGCTACACCTTC
TRBJ2-1 | . | TRBV7-2 | . | CASSPNPPGDEQFF | TGTGCCAGCAGCCCGAACCCCCCAGGGGATGAGCAGTTCTTC
TRBJ1-4 | TRBD1 | TRBV14 | once | CASSQGDRTPFF | TGTGCCAGCAGCCAGGGGGACAGGACTCCGTTTTTT